This T cell receptor (beta chain) was observed in a study of cytomegalovirus exposure and HLA in healthy donors. The study ran its PCR with 60 Vbeta and 13 Jbeta primers. Libraries were prepared by immunoSEQ multiplex PCR; TCRdb keeps only in-frame clonotypes and omits some of them. This sample has some 140,000 clones, with roughly 80% found just once. From germline, CDR1 is SGHTS and CDR2 YDEGEE. V gave up 0 bases and J gave up 5 bases, with 14 bases separating them. CDR3 length: 16 residues. Study-level points and caveats: In all likelihood, a cluster of highly shared sequence variants was a sequencing artifact. Across HLA loci, a later analysis found differing TCR association rates, with DRB1 most and HLA-C fewest. Owing to their indistinguishability, certain V segments, notably TRBV6-2 and TRBV6-3, were excluded.

Comment on this clone: Its antigen is unknown.

The sequenced material came from PBMCs. J is TRBJ2-2 and V is TRBV5-8; D perhaps matches TRBD1 (5 bases). This sequence originates from a man aged 25-40 years in good health and CMV-seropositive. In nucleotides, the CDR3 is TGTGCCAGCAGCTTGGATGGGGCGCGCGCAACCGGGGAGCTGTTTTTT. It is translated as CASSLDGARATGELFF.